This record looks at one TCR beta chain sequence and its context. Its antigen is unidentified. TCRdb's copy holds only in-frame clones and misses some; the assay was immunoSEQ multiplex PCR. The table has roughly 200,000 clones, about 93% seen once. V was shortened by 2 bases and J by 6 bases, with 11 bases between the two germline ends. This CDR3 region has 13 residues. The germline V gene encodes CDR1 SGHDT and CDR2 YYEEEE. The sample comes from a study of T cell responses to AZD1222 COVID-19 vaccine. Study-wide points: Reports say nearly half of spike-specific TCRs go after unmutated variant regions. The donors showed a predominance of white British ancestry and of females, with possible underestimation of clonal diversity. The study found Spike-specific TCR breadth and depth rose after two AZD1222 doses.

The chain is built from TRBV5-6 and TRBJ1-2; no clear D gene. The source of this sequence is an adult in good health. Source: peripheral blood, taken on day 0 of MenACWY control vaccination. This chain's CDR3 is CASSFAEGNGYTF. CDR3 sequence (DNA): TGTGCCAGCAGCTTTGCTGAGGGAAATGGCTACACCTTC.